The 32 T cell receptor beta chains below all came from one sample that was sequenced in a study of shared clonotypes between healthy human individuals. Repertoires were generated with immunoSEQ multiplex PCR, while TCRdb's copy carries only in-frame clones and drops some. The sample carries roughly 720,000 clones, about 92% recorded once. The sequenced material came from memory CD8+ T cells from PBMCs. Subset specified: CD45RO+ cells pooled with CCR7-negative TemRA cells. The receptors stem from a man younger than 35 in good health. Some clones in this sample may be carry-over from other donors' samples.

The chain has TRBV11-2 and TRBJ2-5; D gene unclear. Germline loops: CDR1 SGHAT, CDR2 FQNNGV. The germline V and J ends were trimmed by 6 bases and 4 bases, with 6 bases remaining between them. There are 11 residues in the CDR3. The CDR3 nucleotides read TGTGCCAGCAGAACAAGAGAGACCCAGTACTTC. This gives the protein CASRTRETQYF.

The V gene is TRBV2, the J gene TRBJ1-1; possibly TRBD1 for D (6 bases). Germline V gene lookup returns CDR1 SNHLY and CDR2 FYNNEI. The V end lost 1 base, the J end lost 4 bases, and 10 bases lay between the germline ends. The CDR3 sequence is 14 residues long. The CDR3 protein is CASSEDRVVTEAFF. The CDR3 region has the DNA TGTGCCAGCAGTGAAGACAGGGTTGTCACTGAAGCTTTCTTT.

With respect to this clone: Other DNA sequences in this sample translate to the same CDR3. This chain connects TRBV4-1 to TRBJ2-7; D is perhaps TRBD1 (6 bases). This CDR3 contains 14 residues. The V end lost 1 base, the J end lost 2 bases, and 9 bases lay between the germline ends. Germline V gene lookup returns CDR1 MGHRA and CDR2 YSYEKL. DNA for the CDR3: TGCGCCAGCAGCCAAGTCCAGGGGACCTACGAGCAGTACTTC. Residues: CASSQVQGTYEQYF.

CDR3 bases: TGTGCCAGCAGTTCGTCTAAATCTGAAGCTTTCTTT. Amino acid sequence: CASSSSKSEAFF. V and J are TRBV27 and TRBJ1-1; D ambiguous. The CDR3 is 12 amino acids. Looked up from germline, CDR1 is MNHEY and CDR2 is SMNVEV (reference sequence). V dropped 4 bases and J dropped 6 bases, with 9 bases sitting between them.

This clone has a handful of counts. J is TRBJ1-4 and V is TRBV5-4; D remains unclear. CDR1 is SGHNT and CDR2 is YYREEE in the germline V gene (reference sequence). Trimming stripped 3 bases from V and 4 bases from J, with 7 bases between. CDR3 length: 13 amino acids. The CDR3 here is CASSSEHNEKLFF. CDR3 sequence (DNA): TGTGCCAGCAGCTCAGAGCATAATGAAAAACTGTTTTTT.

The chain has TRBV5-4 and TRBJ2-2; D is tentatively TRBD1 or TRBD2 (7 bases each). The CDR3 runs to 17 residues. Germline V CDR1 and CDR2: SGHNT, YYREEE (reference sequence). Trimming stripped 3 bases from V and 0 bases from J, with 15 bases between. The DNA of the CDR3 is TGTGCCAGCAGCTGGCGGGGGCAGGGGGCGAACACCGGGGAGCTGTTTTTT. It codes for CASSWRGQGANTGELFF.

This chain connects TRBV28 to TRBJ1-1; D ambiguous. The germline V gene has CDR1 MDHEN and CDR2 SYDVKM. V was clipped by 5 bases and J by 1 base, with 11 bases between them. The CDR3 has 14 residues. CDR3 sequence (DNA): TGTGCCAGCAGTCTCCTACAGCAGAACACTGAAGCTTTCTTT. Protein: CASSLLQQNTEAFF. The variable domain in full, completed from reference TRBV28 and TRBJ1-1, reads DVKVTQSSRYLVKRTGEKVFLECVQDMDHENMFWYRQDPGLGLRLIYFSYDVKMKEKGDIPEGYSVSREKKERFSLILESASTNQTSMYLCASSLLQQNTEAFFGQGTRLTVV.

This rearrangement joins TRBV29-1 to TRBJ2-1, with 11 nucleotides matching TRBD1. The CDR3 runs to 14 residues. Trimming at V came to 0 bases and at J to 9 bases, leaving 4 bases not matched to a gene. Germline lookup yields CDR1 SQVTM and CDR2 ANQGSEA. The CDR3 is CSVEDEDRGREQFF. The DNA of the CDR3 is TGCAGCGTTGAAGACGAGGACAGGGGGCGTGAGCAGTTCTTC.

This rearrangement joins TRBV28 to TRBJ1-1, with 7 bases lining up with TRBD1. Germline lookup yields CDR1 MDHEN and CDR2 SYDVKM. J gave up 8 bases and V 7 bases, and 7 bases lay outside the gene matches. This CDR3 comprises 12 residues. The DNA for the CDR3 is TGTGCCAGCACCCAGGGGGGGGGCGAAGCTTTCTTT. Protein: CASTQGGGEAFF.

The chain uses TRBV28 and TRBJ2-7, with D perhaps being TRBD1 or TRBD2 (5 bases each). The CDR3 is 11 amino acids. Trimming removed 6 bases from V and 4 bases from J, with 7 bases in between. Germline V gene data show CDR1 as MDHEN and CDR2 as SYDVKM. The CDR3 spells CASRRGYEQYF. CDR3 DNA: TGTGCCAGCAGGAGGGGTTACGAGCAGTACTTC. The entire variable domain, with the rest obtained from reference TRBV28 and TRBJ2-7, is as follows: DVKVTQSSRYLVKRTGEKVFLECVQDMDHENMFWYRQDPGLGLRLIYFSYDVKMKEKGDIPEGYSVSREKKERFSLILESASTNQTSMYLCASRRGYEQYFGPGTRLTVT.

The chain joins TRBV6-5 to TRBJ2-7; the match to TRBD2 covers 7 bases. Germline lookup yields CDR1 MNHEY and CDR2 SVGAGI. The junction had 10 bases not matched to a gene; V was cut back by 6 bases and J by 5 bases. The CDR3 extends over 14 amino acids. The CDR3 sequence is CASSDQRGPNEQYF. Written as DNA, the CDR3 is TGTGCCAGCAGCGACCAGCGGGGCCCCAACGAGCAGTACTTC.

V is TRBV7-9 and J is TRBJ2-3, with 7 bases aligning to TRBD2. Germline V gene lookup returns CDR1 SEHNR and CDR2 FQNEAQ (reference sequence). The CDR3 extends over 13 amino acids. The J segment lost 4 bases and the V segment lost 5 bases, leaving 3 bases of the junction unmatched. The CDR3 loop is CASSPGLADTQYF. CDR3 nucleotide sequence: TGTGCCAGCAGCCCCGGACTAGCAGATACGCAGTATTTT.

The chain joins TRBV6-6 to TRBJ2-5, with 10 nucleotides matching TRBD1. V was clipped by 4 bases and J by 4 bases; unmatched bases: 6. This CDR3 is built from 15 residues. Per germline, CDR1 MNHNY and CDR2 SVGAGI (reference sequence). The CDR3 loop reads CASSSDRGRGETQYF. The CDR3 DNA reads TGTGCCAGCAGTTCCGACAGGGGGCGGGGAGAGACCCAGTACTTC.

The genes are TRBV13 and TRBJ2-7; 8 bases are shared with TRBD1. CDR1 and CDR2 from the germline V gene are PRHDT and FYEKMQ (reference sequence). J gave up 7 bases and V 3 bases, and 8 bases lay outside the gene matches. This CDR3 is 14 amino acids long. The CDR3 sequence is CASSFQGALGEQYF. DNA of the CDR3: TGTGCCAGCAGCTTTCAGGGGGCGCTGGGGGAGCAGTACTTC.

The chain uses TRBV28 and TRBJ2-5; D gene unclear. Germline values: CDR1 MDHEN, CDR2 SYDVKM. Trimming pared 2 bases from V and 2 bases from J, leaving 12 bases between. CDR3 length equals 15 residues. As DNA, the CDR3 is TGTGCCAGCAGTTTAGTATACATAAGACAAGAGACCCAGTACTTC. Its translation: CASSLVYIRQETQYF.

The CDR3 reads CASSQASGREGPGELFF. In DNA form, the CDR3 reads TGCGCCAGCAGCCAAGCCAGCGGGAGAGAAGGTCCCGGGGAGCTGTTTTTT. The genes are TRBV4-1 and TRBJ2-2; TRBD2 agrees at 8 bases. Looked up from germline, CDR1 is MGHRA and CDR2 is YSYEKL. The CDR3 runs 17 residues. Trimming at V came to 1 base and at J to 6 bases, leaving 10 bases not matched to a gene.

The rearrangement uses TRBV2 and TRBJ2-5, with 10 nucleotides matching TRBD2. Germline V lookup: CDR1 SNHLY, CDR2 FYNNEI. V shed 2 bases and J 4 bases; nucleotides not matched to a gene: 10. This CDR3 region has 17 residues. This CDR3 is CASSEWPGSGRSETQYF. CDR3 nucleotides: TGTGCCAGCAGTGAATGGCCGGGTAGCGGGAGGTCAGAGACCCAGTACTTC.

This clone came up once. V and J are TRBV27 and TRBJ2-2; 10 bases map to TRBD2. Germline CDR1 reads MNHEY; CDR2 reads SMNVEV (reference sequence). Trimming cost V 2 bases and J 5 bases; bases outside gene matches: 5. This CDR3 has 16 residues. CDR3 region: CASSLNLAGATGELFF. CDR3 DNA: TGTGCCAGCAGTTTAAATCTAGCGGGAGCAACCGGGGAGCTGTTTTTT.

The chain joins TRBV11-2 to TRBJ1-1, with 8 bases aligning to TRBD1. Germline V gene sequence: CDR1 SGHAT, CDR2 FQNNGV. J lost 1 base, V lost 5 bases, and 9 bases had no gene match. There are 16 residues in the CDR3. CDR3 protein: CASSPRTGFKNTEAFF. CDR3 sequence (DNA): TGTGCCAGCAGCCCACGGACAGGGTTTAAGAACACTGAAGCTTTCTTT.

Details on this clone: The same CDR3 is also encoded by other DNA sequences in this sample. The chain is built from TRBV27 and TRBJ1-1; no firm D call. Germline V gives CDR1 MNHEY, CDR2 SMNVEV (reference sequence). V lost 4 bases and J lost 1, with 10 bases in between. The CDR3 loop spans 14 amino acids. CDR3 sequence (DNA): TGTGCCAGCAGTTGGGGAGGAGAGAACACTGAAGCTTTCTTT. Protein product: CASSWGGENTEAFF.

CDR3 sequence: CASSVPGDTEAFF. CDR3 bases: TGTGCCAGCAGCGTACCAGGGGACACTGAAGCTTTCTTT. The chain links TRBV9 to TRBJ1-1, with D perhaps TRBD1 (6 bases). The germline V gene has CDR1 SGDLS and CDR2 YYNGEE. Trimming removed 1 base from V and 3 bases from J, with 7 bases in between. This CDR3 is 13 amino acids long.

The chain has TRBV5-4 and TRBJ2-7; 9 nucleotides align to TRBD1. The germline V gene has CDR1 SGHNT and CDR2 YYREEE (reference sequence). The CDR3 length is 17 residues. The J segment lost 2 bases and the V segment lost 1 base, leaving 10 bases of the junction unmatched. In DNA form, the CDR3 reads TGTGCCAGCAGCTTGTCCGGGGGAAGGGACAGGGCCTACGAGCAGTACTTC. Its protein is CASSLSGGRDRAYEQYF.

A remark on this clone: Distinct nucleotide sequences in the sample also encode this CDR3. The chain joins TRBV19 to TRBJ2-1, with a tentative D call TRBD2 (6 bases). The V end lost 3 bases, the J end lost 7 bases, and 7 bases lay between the germline ends. The CDR3 sequence is 12 residues long. The germline gives CDR1 LNHDA, CDR2 SQIVND (reference sequence). CDR3 in amino acids: CASSIGGNEQFF. The DNA of the CDR3 is TGTGCCAGTAGTATTGGAGGGAATGAGCAGTTCTTC.

The V call is TRBV7-9, the J call TRBJ2-1; TRBD1 agrees at 11 bases. CDR3 size: 17 residues. Germline V CDR1 and CDR2: SEHNR, FQNEAQ (reference sequence). Trimming took 5 bases from V and 3 from J; bases not matched to a gene: 9. The CDR3 loop is CASSPRTGGRGYNEQFF. In DNA, the CDR3 is TGTGCCAGCAGCCCCAGGACAGGGGGCAGAGGCTACAATGAGCAGTTCTTC.

The rearrangement links TRBV2 to TRBJ2-7; TRBD2 aligns across 10 bases. The CDR3 has 14 amino acids. Germline trimming cut 6 bases from V and 6 bases from J; bases unmatched to any gene: 8. CDR1 is SNHLY and CDR2 is FYNNEI in the germline V gene. The chain's CDR3 is CASSPGLAKGEQYF. CDR3 DNA: TGTGCCAGCAGCCCGGGACTAGCGAAGGGCGAGCAGTACTTC.

The rearrangement joins TRBV7-8 to TRBJ2-7, with unresolved D. The CDR3 has 15 amino acids. The germline V gene has CDR1 SGHVS and CDR2 FQNEAQ. V lost 1 base and J 2 bases, leaving 12 bases between the germline ends. The CDR3 DNA sequence: TGTGCCAGCAGCTTAGTGATGGCTACCGCCTACGAGCAGTACTTC. This gives the protein CASSLVMATAYEQYF.

This chain connects TRBV9 to TRBJ2-1, with D tentatively TRBD1 or TRBD2 (5 bases each). Trimming removed 4 bases at V and 4 bases at J, with 18 bases between. Germline CDR1 and CDR2: SGDLS and YYNGEE. This CDR3 has 16 amino acids. This CDR3 is CASSRDGTVRYNEQFF. In DNA, the CDR3 is TGTGCCAGCAGCAGAGACGGGACGGTTAGATACAATGAGCAGTTCTTC.

V usage is TRBV4-3 and J usage is TRBJ2-3; TRBD2 is a possible D gene (5 bases). This CDR3 has 15 amino acids. Trimming left V 4 bases short and J 3 bases short, with 14 bases between. Per the germline V gene, CDR1 is LGHNA and CDR2 is YSLEER. This CDR3 reads CASSLSRGWTDTQYF. Written as DNA, the CDR3 is TGCGCCAGCAGCCTATCCCGGGGTTGGACAGATACGCAGTATTTT.

The chain carries TRBV10-3 and TRBJ1-3; no reliable D call. The CDR3 has 11 amino acids. Germline-derived CDR1 and CDR2 are ENHRY and SYGVKD. Trimming removed 3 bases from V and 6 bases from J, with 3 bases in between. In nucleotides, the CDR3 is TGTGCCATCAGTGATGCAAACACCATATATTTT. Its translation: CAISDANTIYF.

The chain is built from TRBV9 and TRBJ2-3; D may be TRBD2 (6 bases). This CDR3 is 15 amino acids long. Trimming removed 3 bases at V and 4 bases at J, with 15 bases between. Germline lookup yields CDR1 SGDLS and CDR2 YYNGEE. The CDR3 coding sequence is TGTGCCAGCAGCGCTGTCGGCGGAGGGGCAGATACGCAGTATTTT. Encoded protein: CASSAVGGGADTQYF.

This clone was counted once. The rearrangement joins TRBV18 to TRBJ1-1, with D possibly TRBD1 on 6 matching bases. Trimming pared 2 bases from V and 5 bases from J, leaving 12 bases between. CDR3 length: 14 residues. From germline, CDR1 is KGHSH and CDR2 LQKENI. The CDR3 sequence: CASSPYREDTEAFF. DNA for the CDR3: TGTGCCAGCTCACCATACAGGGAGGATACTGAAGCTTTCTTT.

This chain links TRBV11-2 with TRBJ2-7; D perhaps matches TRBD1 (5 bases). Germline assignment: CDR1 SGHAT and CDR2 FQNNGV. The CDR3 contains 13 residues. V was cut by 3 bases and J by 1 base, with 7 bases left in between. DNA for the CDR3: TGTGCCAGCAGCTTTGCAGGGTCCTACGAGCAGTACTTC. Encoded protein: CASSFAGSYEQYF.